This TCR beta chain came from a study of blood T cell repertoires in COVID-19 (dated by TCRdb to 2020 to 2022). Regarding the research as a whole: The collaborator samples originated in the United States, Italy and Spain and spanned the acute and convalescent phases of COVID-19. The prospective study material was composed of cDNA or gDNA derived from T cells, B-cell-depleted T cells, or PBMCs. Where available, HLA class I and class II types were obtained from metadata supplied by the sample provider rather than from assay-based typing. Subjects who had been exposed to COVID-19, were actively infected with it, or had recovered from it provided the deeply sampled blood TCRbeta repertoires that made up the dataset. The repertoires were made available in a free public database intended to serve as a resource for research on the immune response to SARS-CoV-2. The samples were drawn from the first 160 participants of the ongoing ImmuneRACE study and from 950 to 1,500 subjects provided by 6 global collaborators. A de-identified subject ID, COVID-19 status, age in years and sex were almost always included in the sample metadata.

TCRbeta CDR3 regions were amplified from genomic DNA by means of the immunoSEQ Assay, a bias-controlled multiplex PCR. Processing in the source paper ran as follows. The number of nucleated cells in each sample was estimated from the amplification of reference gene primers within the assay. To quantify the absolute abundance of each unique TCRbeta CDR3 rearrangement, sequence reads were collapsed and filtered. For each sample, productive Simpson clonality was calculated as the square root of Simpson's diversity index over productive rearrangements. Imported from immuneACCESS, the table was reduced by TCRdb to in-frame sequences with V and J called. These copies leave out some clones; in studies compared against another copy, an unresolved V gene accounts for under half, and the cause of the remainder is not known. V and J calls and clone size are copied from that table; D and trimming were computed from the DNA. This sample has roughly 120,000 clones in its table, and approximately 89% of those were observed once. The ten biggest clones cover around 3.2% of the sample.

The germline V gene supplies CDR1 MNHEY and CDR2 SVGAGI. Spanning cysteine to phenylalanine, the CDR3 consists of 13 amino acids. The DNA shown is the 39-base CDR3, in frame from base 1. Trimming takes 6 bases from V and 6 bases from J, and the germline ends sit 14 bases apart. As concerns this clone: No antigen is known for it. Within one base of it there is no much larger clone, and no base qualities were kept.

One collaborating source in Seattle enrolled patients while the patients were actively infected and followed the patients over time throughout the course of disease. Each collaborating institution followed its own protocols to collect whole blood in K2EDTA tubes. For TCRbeta analysis, collaborator samples were shipped as frozen whole blood, as isolated PBMCs, or as DNA extracted from either sample type. The paper's findings and limits, for the study overall: The amount of clinical and demographic metadata varied by source and participant and was provided uncurated.

This sequence was found in an elderly woman with COVID-19, enrolled during active disease. Sequenced material: peripheral blood. The sequence links TRBV6-5 to TRBJ1-2; TRBD1 is perhaps the D gene, given 5 matching bases. The CDR3 region has the sequence CASRASGANGYTF. DNA sequence: TGTGCCAGCAGGGCCAGCGGGGCCAATGGCTACACCTTC.